The 28 T cell receptor beta chains listed next were all sequenced from one sample in a study of blood T cell repertoires in COVID-19. This table comes from immunoSEQ multiplex PCR, and its TCRdb copy is limited to in-frame clones, with some not included. The table shows nearly 110,000 clones, with approximately 80% occurring only once. What was sequenced was peripheral blood. These receptors were taken from a man between 65 and 79 years old with acute or convalescent COVID-19.

The rearrangement joins TRBV18 to TRBJ1-4, with D maybe TRBD1 (6 bases). V lost 3 bases to trimming and J lost 2 bases, with 10 bases between them. Germline CDR1 is KGHSH and CDR2 is LQKENI. The CDR3 spans 15 residues. Written as DNA, the CDR3 is TGTGCCAGCTCACCGCAAACAGGGACTAATGAAAAACTGTTTTTT. Translating it yields CASSPQTGTNEKLFF.

The V gene is TRBV18, the J gene TRBJ1-3; 9 nucleotides agree with TRBD1. The CDR3 length is 16 residues. The germline CDR1 and CDR2 sequences are KGHSH and LQKENI. With V trimmed by 1 base and J by 3 bases, 4 bases remained unmatched. Here the CDR3 DNA reads TGTGCCAGCTCACCACGAAACAGGGGGCATGGAAACACCATATATTTT. This gives the protein CASSPRNRGHGNTIYF.

This chain links TRBV6-1 with TRBJ1-4; 7 bases are shared with TRBD1. The J segment lost 2 bases and the V segment lost 3 bases, leaving 9 bases of the junction unmatched. The CDR3 spans 17 residues. Germline values: CDR1 MNHNS, CDR2 SASEGT. Here the CDR3 reads CASSEGRGRGTNEKLFF. The CDR3 DNA reads TGTGCCAGCAGTGAGGGTAGGGGGCGCGGGACTAATGAAAAACTGTTTTTT.

The chain employs TRBV6-6 and TRBJ1-2, with D tentatively TRBD1 (6 bases). V lost 4 bases and J lost 3, with 6 bases in between. Germline assignment: CDR1 MNHNY and CDR2 SVGAGI (reference sequence). The CDR3 totals 12 residues. CDR3 in DNA: TGTGCCAGCAGTTCAGGGGACTATGGCTACACCTTC. Amino acid sequence: CASSSGDYGYTF.

This chain connects TRBV27 to TRBJ1-5; 7 positions agree with TRBD1. CDR1 and CDR2 (germline): MNHEY, SMNVEV (reference sequence). This CDR3 has 15 residues. V lost 5 bases to trimming and J lost 0 bases; unmatched junction nucleotides: 4. The CDR3 DNA follows: TGTGCCAGCAGTGGGGACAGTTATAGCAATCAGCCCCAGCATTTT. Protein: CASSGDSYSNQPQHF.

The chain is built from TRBV7-8 and TRBJ1-2, with D hard to call. The CDR3 has 13 amino acids. Germline V gene data show CDR1 as SGHVS and CDR2 as FQNEAQ. The V end lost 1 base, the J end lost 4 bases, and 7 bases lay between the germline ends. CDR3 bases: TGTGCCAGCAGCTTAGACACGGGCTATGGCTACACCTTC. Translating gives CASSLDTGYGYTF. The variable domain in full, with the rest retrieved from reference TRBV7-8 and TRBJ1-2, is GAGVSQSPRYKVAKRGQDVALRCDPISGHVSLFWYQQALGQGPEFLTYFQNEAQLDKSGLPSDRFFAERPEGSVSTLKIQRTQQEDSAVYLCASSLDTGYGYTFGSGTRLTVV.

The chain is built from TRBV6-1 and TRBJ2-5; 7 bases are a match to TRBD2. This CDR3 has 16 residues. The V gene's germline CDR1 is MNHNS and CDR2 SASEGT. V lost 0 bases and J lost 2; bases outside the gene matches: 6. CDR3 bases: TGTGCCAGCAGTGAAGCAGGCGCGGGGGTACAAGAGACCCAGTACTTC. Protein product: CASSEAGAGVQETQYF.

The rearrangement links TRBV6-5 to TRBJ2-3; 8 bases line up with TRBD2. V trimming: 9 bases; J trimming: 0 bases; junction bases outside the gene matches: 5. Germline V gene data show CDR1 as MNHEY and CDR2 as SVGAGI. The CDR3 length is 14 residues. The CDR3 DNA reads as TGTGCCAGTTGCCTAGCGGGTAGCACAGATACGCAGTATTTT. This gives the protein CASCLAGSTDTQYF.

The genes are TRBV19 and TRBJ2-7, with TRBD1 as a possible D gene (6 bases). V shed 4 bases and J shed 3 bases, with 13 bases lying between them. The germline gives CDR1 LNHDA, CDR2 SQIVND (reference sequence). The CDR3 covers 14 residues. CDR3 sequence: CASSTPGASYEQYF. The CDR3 nucleotides read TGTGCCAGTAGTACGCCAGGGGCAAGCTACGAGCAGTACTTC.

The chain recombines TRBV7-7 with TRBJ2-5; TRBD1 aligns across 7 bases. The CDR3 has 13 amino acids. J lost 2 bases, V lost 5 bases, and 2 bases had no gene match. Germline lookup yields CDR1 SSHAT and CDR2 FNYEAQ (reference sequence). DNA of the CDR3: TGTGCCAGCAGCGGGGGACAGCAAGAGACCCAGTACTTC. Protein: CASSGGQQETQYF. Full variable domain (remainder filled in from reference TRBV7-7 and TRBJ2-5): GAGVSQSPRYKVTKRGQDVTLRCDPISSHATLYWYQQALGQGPEFLTYFNYEAQPDKSGLPSDRFSAERPEGSISTLTIQRTEQRDSAMYRCASSGGQQETQYFGPGTRLLVL.

The V and J genes are TRBV5-1 and TRBJ2-7; possible D gene TRBD1, 6 bases. This CDR3 region has 15 residues. Germline-derived CDR1 and CDR2 are SGHRS and YFSETQ. Deletions cut 4 bases from V and 5 bases from J, with 19 bases between. The CDR3 here is CASSVGHGVGNEQYF. CDR3 DNA: TGCGCCAGCAGCGTGGGACACGGGGTGGGGAACGAGCAGTACTTC.

The genes are TRBV3-1 (or the pseudogene TRBV3-2) and TRBJ2-2; no reliable D call. This CDR3 is 13 amino acids long. CDR1 is LGHDT, CDR2 YNNKEL, per germline (reference sequence). Trimming left V 4 bases short and J 8 bases short, with 11 bases between. The CDR3 reads CASSLRSLGELFF. In DNA form, the CDR3 reads TGTGCCAGCAGCCTCCGGTCGCTTGGGGAGCTGTTTTTT.

The chain uses TRBV28 and TRBJ1-2, with 10 bases matching TRBD1. The CDR3 is made up of 17 amino acids. Germline values: CDR1 MDHEN, CDR2 SYDVKM. Trimming removed 4 bases from V and 5 bases from J; junction bases left unmatched: 13. The CDR3 nucleotides are TGTGCCAGCAGTTCTATGCCGGGACAGGGACAGGGGTATGGCTACACCTTC. This translates into CASSSMPGQGQGYGYTF.

This clone was found a few times. The chain employs TRBV5-1 and TRBJ1-4; TRBD1 is a possible D gene (5 bases). CDR1 and CDR2 (germline): SGHRS, YFSETQ. This CDR3 has 16 amino acids. The V and J ends lost 1 base and 4 bases respectively, with 14 bases between them. CDR3: CASSLQQAFFNEKLFF. The CDR3 DNA reads as TGCGCCAGCAGCTTGCAACAGGCTTTTTTTAATGAAAAACTGTTTTTT.

The gene calls are TRBV10-3 and TRBJ1-1; a weak D match, TRBD1 (6 bases). The V end lost 0 bases, the J end lost 1 base, and 6 bases lay between the germline ends. The length of the CDR3 is 14 residues. The V gene's germline CDR1 is ENHRY and CDR2 SYGVKD. The CDR3 nucleotides read TGTGCCATCAGTGAGTCACAGGGGAACACTGAAGCTTTCTTT. Protein sequence: CAISESQGNTEAFF.

This clone was detected once. The chain uses TRBV9 and TRBJ2-2, with D perhaps matching TRBD1 (5 bases). This CDR3 is 14 amino acids long. V dropped 1 base and J dropped 6 bases, with 10 bases sitting between them. Germline lookup yields CDR1 SGDLS and CDR2 YYNGEE. CDR3: CASSVFPGSGELFF. The CDR3 DNA sequence: TGTGCCAGCAGCGTATTCCCAGGGTCCGGGGAGCTGTTTTTT.

This clone was detected a few times. The chain has TRBV19 and TRBJ1-5, with 9 bases aligning to TRBD1. The CDR3 has 15 residues. Trimming cost V 3 bases and J 3 bases; bases outside gene matches: 3. Germline V lookup: CDR1 LNHDA, CDR2 SQIVND (reference sequence). This CDR3 reads CASSMDRGDNQPQHF. The CDR3 bases are TGTGCCAGTAGTATGGACAGGGGCGACAATCAGCCCCAGCATTTT.

The chain joins TRBV10-3 to TRBJ1-2; the D is unclear. V gave up 7 bases and J gave up 6 bases, with 15 bases separating them. The CDR3 contains 13 residues. CDR1 ENHRY and CDR2 SYGVKD come from the germline V gene. Here the CDR3 reads CAITSDTLDGYTF. CDR3 in DNA: TGTGCCATCACATCTGACACTCTGGATGGCTACACCTTC.

The chain couples TRBV9 to TRBJ1-6; no clear D gene. Trimming pared 4 bases from V and 9 bases from J, leaving 11 bases between. Per germline, CDR1 SGDLS and CDR2 YYNGEE. This CDR3 spans 13 amino acids. The CDR3: CASSSSPGSPLHF. CDR3 nucleotide sequence: TGTGCCAGCAGCTCTTCCCCGGGTTCACCCCTCCACTTT. Looking up the rest from reference TRBV9 and TRBJ1-6 gives the full variable domain: DSGVTQTPKHLITATGQRVTLRCSPRSGDLSVYWYQQSLDQGLQFLIQYYNGEERAKGNILERFSAQQFPDLHSELNLSSLELGDSALYFCASSSSPGSPLHFGNGTRLTVT.

The chain recombines TRBV6-5 with TRBJ2-2; 10 bases match TRBD1. Germline V gene lookup returns CDR1 MNHEY and CDR2 SVGAGI. The CDR3 is 16 residues long. The ends lost 4 bases at V and 8 bases at J; junction bases unmatched: 10. The CDR3, as DNA: TGTGCCAGCAGTTCTCCGGGACAGGGGAAAGCAGGGGAGCTGTTTTTT. Amino acid sequence: CASSSPGQGKAGELFF.

This chain connects TRBV10-2 to TRBJ1-6; 7 bases are shared with TRBD1. V lost 6 bases, J lost 6 bases, and 8 bases stayed unmatched. Germline lookup yields CDR1 WSHSY and CDR2 SAAADI. The CDR3 has 15 amino acids. CDR3 in amino acids: CASRVLQGGNSPLHF. The DNA of the CDR3 is TGCGCCAGCAGGGTTCTGCAGGGGGGTAATTCACCCCTCCACTTT.

The chain employs TRBV5-1 and TRBJ2-1; 8 bases line up with TRBD1. Germline values: CDR1 SGHRS, CDR2 YFSETQ. This CDR3 has 12 residues. V lost 0 bases to trimming and J lost 14 bases; unmatched junction nucleotides: 4. CDR3 bases: TGCGCCAGCAGCTTGGGATCGGGACAGGAGTTCTTC. This gives the protein CASSLGSGQEFF.

This clone is a singleton in its sample. V usage is TRBV7-2 and J usage is TRBJ1-6; D unclear. V was shortened by 5 bases and J by 8 bases, with 10 bases between the two germline ends. The CDR3 loop spans 13 amino acids. CDR1 SGHTA and CDR2 FQGNSA come from the germline V gene. The CDR3 DNA reads as TGTGCCAGCAGCCTGGACTGGGATTCACCCCTCCACTTT. This encodes CASSLDWDSPLHF.

This sequence joins TRBV11-1 and TRBJ1-1, with unresolved D. The CDR3 covers 13 residues. Trimming cost V 1 base and J 5 bases, with 8 bases left between them. The V gene's germline CDR1 is SGHAT and CDR2 FQDESV (reference sequence). The CDR3 loop reads CASSLEELTEAFF. The CDR3 region has the DNA TGTGCCAGCAGCTTAGAAGAGTTGACTGAAGCTTTCTTT.

J is TRBJ1-1 and V is TRBV18; D is perhaps TRBD1 (5 bases). V was clipped by 3 bases and J by 3 bases, with 11 bases between them. Germline V gene sequence: CDR1 KGHSH, CDR2 LQKENI. The CDR3 contains 14 residues. The CDR3 bases are TGTGCCAGCTCACCGGGGGGAGGCGACACTGAAGCTTTCTTT. It is translated as CASSPGGGDTEAFF. The full variable domain, in which reference TRBV18 and TRBJ1-1 provide the parts outside the CDR3, is NAGVMQNPRHLVRRRGQEARLRCSPMKGHSHVYWYRQLPEEGLKFMVYLQKENIIDESGMPKERFSAEFPKEGPSILRIQQVVRGDSAAYFCASSPGGGDTEAFFGQGTRLTVV.

The chain is built from TRBV10-1 and TRBJ2-1, with 10 nucleotides matching TRBD2. The CDR3 has 14 residues. The junction had 6 bases not matched to a gene; V was cut back by 6 bases and J by 7 bases. Per germline, CDR1 WNHNN and CDR2 SYGVQD (reference sequence). The CDR3 region has the DNA TGCGCCAGCAGGGCTAGCGGGGGTGAGAATGAGCAGTTCTTC. Protein sequence: CASRASGGENEQFF.

A word on this clone: A junction end diverges from the germline sequence, so it may reflect a read error. This sequence joins TRBV6-6 and TRBJ2-5; the match to TRBD1 covers 8 bases. CDR3 length equals 14 residues. Germline CDR1 and CDR2: MNHNY and SVGAGI (reference sequence). The CDR3 loop reads CASGYAGGGETQYF. CDR3 coding DNA: TGTGCCAGCGGTTACGCAGGGGGCGGGGAGACCCAGTACTTC.

J is TRBJ2-7 and V is TRBV2, with TRBD1 matching 11 bases. Germline V gene sequence: CDR1 SNHLY, CDR2 FYNNEI. Trimming at V came to 3 bases and at J to 6 bases, leaving 4 bases not matched to a gene. This CDR3 has 14 residues. This CDR3 reads CASSDRDRGGEQYF. DNA of the CDR3: TGTGCCAGCAGTGACCGGGACAGGGGGGGCGAGCAGTACTTC.